This T cell receptor beta chain was obtained from a study of siplizumab effects on memory and regulatory T cells. Whole-study results and caveats: Proliferating siplizumab-culture Tregs lacked confirmation of suppressive function. Naive T cells were seemingly more diverse than memory cells, and major contributions to the alloresponse seemed to be made by them. Among alloreactive clones, only a minor fraction mapped to unstimulated subsets.

A word on this clone: Its target is not known.

Trimming took off 4 bases at V and 0 bases at J, with 12 bases between the two ends. Germline V gene data show CDR1 as SGHTS and CDR2 as YDEGEE. The CDR3 has 15 residues. Per individual sample, approximately 91,000 TCR templates were assayed. Profiling relied on immunoSEQ multiplex PCR, and the TCRdb table lists in-frame clones only, not all of them. Among about 100,000 clones, more than 90% were seen once, and the ten largest hold about 0.15%. The rearrangement links TRBV5-8 to TRBJ2-3, with D possibly TRBD2 on 6 matching bases. Sequencing was carried out using CD4+ T cells sorted from blood. This receptor was identified in a human donor in good health. In nucleotides, the CDR3 is TGTGCCAGCAGCCCGGACGGGGGTAGCACAGATACGCAGTATTTT. Translating gives CASSPDGGSTDTQYF.